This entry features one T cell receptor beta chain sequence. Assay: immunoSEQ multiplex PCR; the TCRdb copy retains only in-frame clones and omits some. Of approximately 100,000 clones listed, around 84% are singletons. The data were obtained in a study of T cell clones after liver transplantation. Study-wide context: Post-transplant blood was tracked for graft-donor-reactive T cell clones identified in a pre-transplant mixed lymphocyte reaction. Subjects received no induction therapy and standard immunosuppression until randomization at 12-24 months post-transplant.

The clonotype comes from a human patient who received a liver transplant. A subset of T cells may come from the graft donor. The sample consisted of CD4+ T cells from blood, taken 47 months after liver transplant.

In DNA form, the CDR3 reads TGTGCCAGTAGTCCCCGGACAGGTATCCTATATTTT. Translated, it gives CASSPRTGILYF. The chain combines TRBV19 with TRBJ1-3; 7 nucleotides agree with TRBD1. Trimming took 5 bases from V and 14 from J; bases not matched to a gene: 9. This CDR3 has 12 amino acids. Looked up from germline, CDR1 is LNHDA and CDR2 is SQIVND (reference sequence).